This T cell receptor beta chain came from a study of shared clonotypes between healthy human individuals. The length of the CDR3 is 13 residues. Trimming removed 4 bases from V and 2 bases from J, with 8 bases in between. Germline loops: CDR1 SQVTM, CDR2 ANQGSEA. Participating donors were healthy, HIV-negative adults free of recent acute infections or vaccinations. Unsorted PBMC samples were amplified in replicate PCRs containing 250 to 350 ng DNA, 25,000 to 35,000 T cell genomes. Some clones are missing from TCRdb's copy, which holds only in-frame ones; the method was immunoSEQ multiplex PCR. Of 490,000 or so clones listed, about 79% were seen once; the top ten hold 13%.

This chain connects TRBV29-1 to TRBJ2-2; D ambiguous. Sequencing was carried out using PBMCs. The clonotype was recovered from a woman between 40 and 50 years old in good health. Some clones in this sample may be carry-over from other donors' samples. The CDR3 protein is CSVARPNTGELFF. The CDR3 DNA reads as TGCAGCGTTGCGCGCCCCAACACCGGGGAGCTGTTTTTT.